This T cell receptor (beta chain) was obtained from a study of blood T cell repertoires in COVID-19. Germline CDR1 is KGHSH and CDR2 is LQKENI. The CDR3 sequence is 14 residues long. Deletions cut 0 bases from V and 2 bases from J, with 7 bases between. Only in-frame clones appear in the TCRdb table, and some are missing; sequencing was by immunoSEQ multiplex PCR. Among about 280,000 clones, 70% to 90% were seen once, and the ten largest hold about 6%. This clone was observed a handful of times. This chain links TRBV18 with TRBJ1-1; D might be TRBD1 (5 bases). The sequence was obtained from a woman aged 40 to 55 who had recovered from COVID-19. Sequences were obtained from PBMCs or T cells enriched from blood (not recorded which). CDR3: CASSPPQDNTEAFF. CDR3 bases: TGTGCCAGCTCACCACCACAGGACAACACTGAAGCTTTCTTT.